Listed below are T cell receptor beta chains from one sample, sequenced in a study of cytomegalovirus exposure and HLA in healthy donors. Measured with immunoSEQ multiplex PCR; TCRdb has only the in-frame clones, and not every one. In the table there are around 130,000 clones, around four fifths of which are singletons. The sample taken for sequencing was PBMCs. The receptors originated from a woman aged 40 to 50 in good health and CMV-seropositive. The conserved cysteine and the conserved F or W are not part of the CDR3 here.

V gene: TRBV5-1; CDR3 protein: ASSLGTGSGSEKLF
V gene: TRBV4-3; CDR3 protein: ASSQVALFGYT
V gene: TRBV4-2; CDR3 protein: ASSQAGGGKEYEQY
V gene: TRBV7-3; CDR3 protein: ASRGGNTEAF
V gene: TRBV25-1; CDR3 protein: ASSFGTGTYEQY
V gene: TRBV28; CDR3 protein: ASSLSYNEQF
V gene: TRBV27; CDR3 protein: ATREAGAGANVLT
V gene: TRBV7-8; CDR3 protein: ASSSRSVHPSGNTIY
V gene: TRBV6-5; CDR3 protein: ASSRQYNEQF
V gene: TRBV6-1; CDR3 protein: ASSVDGRGGNYGYT
V gene: TRBV19; CDR3 protein: ASSIVVGDRGLYEQY
V gene: TRBV5-1; CDR3 protein: ASSSTSGSTDTQY
V gene: TRBV9; CDR3 protein: ASSVEGASNEKLF
V gene: TRBV7-6; CDR3 protein: ASSLEAAAISYEQY
V gene: TRBV6-6; CDR3 protein: ASSYGRKQF
V gene: TRBV19; CDR3 protein: ASSIGGNEQY
V gene: TRBV29-1; CDR3 protein: SVRDMMNTEAF
V gene: TRBV9; CDR3 protein: ASSPLPQGLHEQF
V gene: TRBV7-9; CDR3 protein: ASTHIPHRGNTEAF
V gene: TRBV29-1; CDR3 protein: SGQTTSGAYNEQF
V gene: TRBV19; CDR3 protein: ASSILSNLDMNTEAF
V gene: TRBV7-9; CDR3 protein: ASSRTERSGANVLT
V gene: TRBV19; CDR3 protein: ASSIVGALGSEKLF
V gene: TRBV7-6; CDR3 protein: ASSLTGVENTIY